Listed below are T cell receptor beta chains from one sample, sequenced in a study of CD8 T cells in ankylosing spondylitis. Each CDR3 protein gets one entry after TCRdb re-called the 5' RACE reads with MiXCR. In the table there are a few hundred thousand distinct CDR3 sequences, around 17% of which are singletons. The specimen sequenced was blood, either unsorted or a sorted T cell fraction (not recorded which). These receptor sequences come from a male donor with ankylosing spondylitis. The CDR3 runs from the conserved cysteine through the conserved F or W. A D gene is named only where the DNA matches it firmly. For some rows the clone size is stated as once, few or many, or as a class when expanded; others skip it.

V	D	size	J	DNA	CDR3
TRBV7-9	-	-	TRBJ2-3	TGTGCCAGCAGCTTAGGGCCCGGGTCTAGCACAGATACGCAGTATTTT	CASSLGPGSSTDTQYF
TRBV5-1	-	many	TRBJ2-5	TGCGCCAGCGCTGAATTCAGGGTCCAAGAGACCCAGTACTTC	CASAEFRVQETQYF
TRBV24-1	-	few	TRBJ2-2	TGTGCCACCAGTGATGTCTACAGGGATCCCGGGGAGCTGTTTTTT	CATSDVYRDPGELFF
TRBV11-2	-	-	TRBJ2-5	TGTGCCAGCAGCTTACTGGCTGCGGGACCCTCCGGTGAGACCCAGTATTTC	CASSLLAAGPSGETQYF
TRBV7-2	-	few	TRBJ1-4	TGTGCCAGCAGCCCCTGGACAGCTAATGAAAAACTGTTTTTT	CASSPWTANEKLFF
TRBV4-1	-	few	TRBJ1-2	TGCGCCAGCAGCCAATTGACAGAAGTCAACTACTATGGCTACACCTTC	CASSQLTEVNYYGYTF
TRBV9	-	few	TRBJ1-5	TGTGCCAGCAAAGGGGGTAAGCAGCCCCAGCATTTT	CASKGGKQPQHF
TRBV6-1	-	-	TRBJ2-2	TGTGCCAGCAGTGAATCCGTGAACACCGGGGAGCTGTGTTTT	CASSESVNTGELCF
TRBV5-1	-	few	TRBJ1-2	TGCGCCAGCAGCTTCGAAGGCCCGGCATCCTATGGCTACACCTTC	CASSFEGPASYGYTF
TRBV5-6	-	-	TRBJ2-7	TGTGCCAGCAGCTTGATATTCCCCGGGAATGGGAGTGGCTACGAGCAGTACTTC	CASSLIFPGNGSGYEQYF
TRBV7-8	-	-	TRBJ2-5	TGTGCCAGCAGCTTAGTCTCAAAACAAGAGACCCAGTACTTC	CASSLVSKQETQYF
TRBV9	TRBD2	-	TRBJ2-1	TGTGCCAGCAGCGATTTAGCGGGGGTCTACAATGAGCAGTTCTTC	CASSDLAGVYNEQFF
TRBV15	-	few	TRBJ2-5	TGTGCCACCAGCGACAGGGTTGGAGCGGGGCAAGAGACCCAGTACTTC	CATSDRVGAGQETQYF
TRBV28	TRBD1	-	TRBJ2-3	TGTGCCAGCAGTTTAGGTTTAGGGACAGACTTCACAGATACGCAGTATTTT	CASSLGLGTDFTDTQYF
TRBV28	TRBD2	-	TRBJ2-1	TGTGCCAGCAGGCCAGCGGGGGGGGGCAATGAGCAGTTCTTC	CASRPAGGGNEQFF
TRBV7-9	-	-	TRBJ2-2	TGTGCCAGCGGGCAGGCCACCGGGGAGCTGTTTTTT	CASGQATGELFF
TRBV2	-	few	TRBJ2-3	TGTGCCAGCAGTGTGGGGACACCGAGCACAGATACGCAGTATTTT	CASSVGTPSTDTQYF
TRBV4-1	-	-	TRBJ1-1	TGCGCCAGCAGCCAAGGAAGGGAGGTGGCCACTGAAGCTTTCTTT	CASSQGREVATEAFF
TRBV7-4	-	-	TRBJ2-7	TGTGCCAGCAGCTTAGTTGGAGGGGGGACCTACGAGCAGTACTTC	CASSLVGGGTYEQYF
TRBV27	TRBD1	many	TRBJ2-7	TGTGCCAGCAGAAACAGGGGTTATATGTACGAGCAGTACTTC	CASRNRGYMYEQYF
TRBV4-3	-	-	TRBJ1-1	TGCGCCAGCAGCCAGGACAGACAGCCGAACACTGAAGCTTTCTTT	CASSQDRQPNTEAFF
TRBV7-9	TRBD1	many	TRBJ2-7	TGTGCCAGCAGCCAGGGACAGGAGGAACTTTACGAGCAGTACTTC	CASSQGQEELYEQYF
TRBV28	-	-	TRBJ1-1	TGTGCCAGCAGTTCCCGCGGGGAGGGATGGACTGAAGCTTTCTTT	CASSSRGEGWTEAFF
TRBV12-3/TRBV12-4	-	-	TRBJ1-5	TGTGCCAGCAGTTTCGGACAGTACGATCAGCCCCAGCATTTT	CASSFGQYDQPQHF
TRBV28	TRBD1	-	TRBJ1-1	TGTGCCAGCAGTTTGAGGGGGCAGGCGGTCACTGAAGCTTTCTTT	CASSLRGQAVTEAFF
TRBV9	-	-	TRBJ2-5	TGTGCCAGCAGCTTTGGACAGAATTCACAAGAGACCCAGTACTTC	CASSFGQNSQETQYF
TRBV4-1	TRBD2	few	TRBJ2-1	TGCGCCAGCAGCCAAGATTTCCTCCTAGCGGGTGAGCAGTTCTTC	CASSQDFLLAGEQFF
TRBV12-3/TRBV12-4	-	many	TRBJ2-1	TGTGCCAGCAGTTCCGTGGAGTATGAGCAGTTCTTC	CASSSVEYEQFF
TRBV12-3/TRBV12-4	-	many	TRBJ2-7	TGTGCCAGCAGTTTAACACTAGGGAGAATCTACGAGCAGTACTTC	CASSLTLGRIYEQYF
TRBV7-9	-	-	TRBJ1-2	TGTGCCAGCAGCTCTACGGCACACTATGGCTACACCTTC	CASSSTAHYGYTF
TRBV12-3/TRBV12-4	-	many	TRBJ1-2	TGTGCCAGCAGTCAACCGTCCCGAGGCTACACCTTC	CASSQPSRGYTF
TRBV12-3/TRBV12-4	-	-	TRBJ1-2	TGTGCCAGCAGTGAGGGCCGATTCTATGGCTACACCTTC	CASSEGRFYGYTF
TRBV12-3/TRBV12-4	-	few	TRBJ2-1	TGTGCCAGCAGTTCGGGAGAGAGCGAGCAGTTCTTC	CASSSGESEQFF
TRBV5-6	-	-	TRBJ1-2	TGTGCCAGCATCGAATCGACAGGCGTCTATGGCTACACCTTC	CASIESTGVYGYTF
TRBV14	TRBD2	few	TRBJ2-2	TGTGCCAGCAGCCAAGATCCTGTAGGGACTAGACCCGGGGAGCTGTTTTTT	CASSQDPVGTRPGELFF
TRBV5-1	-	-	TRBJ2-1	TGCGCCAGCAGCTACCTGGACGGAGGGCCATACAATGAGCAGTTCTTC	CASSYLDGGPYNEQFF
TRBV27	TRBD2	-	TRBJ2-1	TGTGCCAGCAGTACCACGGGTAGCGGGGTATTCTACAATGAGCAGTTCTTC	CASSTTGSGVFYNEQFF
TRBV4-1	-	-	TRBJ2-7	TGCGCCAGCAGCCAAGGAGGCCGCTCCTACGAGCAGTACTTC	CASSQGGRSYEQYF
TRBV28	-	-	TRBJ2-2	TGTGCCAGCAGTTTTAGGGCGGCCGGGGAGCTGTTTTTT	CASSFRAAGELFF
TRBV7-9	TRBD1	few	TRBJ2-7	TGTGCCAGCAGCCATACTACGGGACAGATTTCCTACGAGCAGTACTTC	CASSHTTGQISYEQYF
TRBV4-2	TRBD2	few	TRBJ2-3	TGTGCCAGCAGCCAAGACAGCGGGGGGAGCACAGATACGCAGTATTTT	CASSQDSGGSTDTQYF